This T cell receptor beta chain stems from a study of naive and memory T cell subsets. General study results and limits: Diversity fell and Gini index rose from naive through CM, EM, EMRA. Especially in CD8 cells, naive repertoires contained a few larger clonotypes, possibly CD45RA-re-expressing memory cells. Clonotypes are single alpha or beta chains, not paired receptors.

The CDR3 totals 15 residues. V was trimmed by 2 bases and J by 1 base, leaving 8 bases between them. Germline V gene lookup returns CDR1 SGHTA and CDR2 FQGNSA. Details on this clonotype: Its antigen is not known.

CD4 T cells were positively selected, then CD8 T cells from the CD4-negative fraction. Cells stained for CD3, CD4, CD8, CD45RA and CD27 were sorted into four subsets. The beta constant-region primer was an equimolar mix of two oligonucleotides covering TRBC1 and TRBC2. The ligated cDNA underwent four PCR rounds using SP2 and nested alpha and beta constant-region primers. A single record per CDR3 protein comes from TCRdb applying MiXCR to the UMI-ligation and nested PCR reads. This repertoire shows some 82,000 distinct CDR3 sequences, 11% found once; its top ten account for around 0.13%. This TCR derives from a human donor in good health. Material: naive CD4+ T cells from blood. This rearrangement joins TRBV7-2 to TRBJ2-2; no firm D call. The CDR3 DNA is TGTGCCAGCAGCTTAACCCCGTTGAACACCGGGGAGCTGTTTTTT. Encoded protein: CASSLTPLNTGELFF. Complete variable domain (other parts from reference TRBV7-2 and TRBJ2-2): GAGVSQSPSNKVTEKGKDVELRCDPISGHTALYWYRQSLGQGLEFLIYFQGNSAPDKSGLPSDRFSAERTGGSVSTLTIQRTQQEDSAVYLCASSLTPLNTGELFFGEGSRLTVL.